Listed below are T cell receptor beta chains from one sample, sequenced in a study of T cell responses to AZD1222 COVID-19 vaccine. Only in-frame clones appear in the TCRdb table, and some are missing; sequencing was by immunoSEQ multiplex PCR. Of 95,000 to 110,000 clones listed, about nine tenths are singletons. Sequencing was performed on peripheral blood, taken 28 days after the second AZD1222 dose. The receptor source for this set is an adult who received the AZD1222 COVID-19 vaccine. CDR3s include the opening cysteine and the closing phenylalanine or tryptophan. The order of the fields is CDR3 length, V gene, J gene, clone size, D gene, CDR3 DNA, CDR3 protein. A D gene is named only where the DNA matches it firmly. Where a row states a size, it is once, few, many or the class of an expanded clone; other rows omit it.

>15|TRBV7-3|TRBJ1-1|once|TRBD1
TGTGCCAGCAGCTTAACCGGGACAGGGAACACTGAAGCTTTCTTT
CASSLTGTGNTEAFF
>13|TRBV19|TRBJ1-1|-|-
TGTGCCAGTAGTATCGACCCGGCCACTGAAGCTTTCTTT
CASSIDPATEAFF
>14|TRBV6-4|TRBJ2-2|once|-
TGTGCCAGCAGCCGGGACACCAACACCGGGGAGCTGTTTTTT
CASSRDTNTGELFF
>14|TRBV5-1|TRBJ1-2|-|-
TGCGCCAGCAGCTTAACCGTGCAGGACTATGGCTACACCTTC
CASSLTVQDYGYTF
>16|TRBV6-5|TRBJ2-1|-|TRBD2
TGTGCCAGCAGTTTTTCTAGCGGGGGTGCCTACAATGAGCAGTTCTTC
CASSFSSGGAYNEQFF
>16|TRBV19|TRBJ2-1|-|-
TGTGCCAGTAGTACCAGGCACACTAGTTCCTACAATGAGCAGTTCTTC
CASSTRHTSSYNEQFF
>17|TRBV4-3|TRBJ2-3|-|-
TGCGCCAGCAGCCAAGACGGGTCGCTTCGGGGATTGAAGACGCAGTATTTT
CASSQDGSLRGLKTQYF
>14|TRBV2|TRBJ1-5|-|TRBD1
TGTGCCAGCAGCCAGACAGGGAGCAATCAGCCCCAGCATTTT
CASSQTGSNQPQHF
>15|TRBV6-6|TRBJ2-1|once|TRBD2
TGTGCCAGCCTAGCGGGACTGAGCTCCTACAATGAGCAGTTCTTC
CASLAGLSSYNEQFF
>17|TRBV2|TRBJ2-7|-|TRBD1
TGTGCCAGCAGTCCGTCCTATACAGGGGATTGGTCCTACGAGCAGTACTTC
CASSPSYTGDWSYEQYF
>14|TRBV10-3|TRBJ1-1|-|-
TGTGCCATCAGTGGCTCAGGGACGAACACTGAAGCTTTCTTT
CAISGSGTNTEAFF
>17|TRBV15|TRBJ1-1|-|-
TGTGCCACCAGCAGAGATCAGGGGTGGAAGATGAACACTGAAGCTTTCTTT
CATSRDQGWKMNTEAFF
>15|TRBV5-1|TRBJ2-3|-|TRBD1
TGCGCCAGCAGCTTGGCACAGGGGGTGTCAGATACGCAGTATTTT
CASSLAQGVSDTQYF
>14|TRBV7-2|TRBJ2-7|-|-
TGTGCCAGCAGCTCACTAGGGCCGTCCTACGAGCAGTACTTC
CASSSLGPSYEQYF
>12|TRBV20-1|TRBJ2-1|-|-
TGCAGTGCTAGTAGGGAGTTGAATGAGCAGTTCTTC
CSASRELNEQFF
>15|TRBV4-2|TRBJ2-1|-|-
TGTGCCAGCAGCCAAGACTCGGGACAATACAATGAGCAGTTCTTC
CASSQDSGQYNEQFF
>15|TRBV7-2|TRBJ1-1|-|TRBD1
TGTGCCAGCAGCTTAGCCAGGGGGCGCGGGACTGAAGCTTTCTTT
CASSLARGRGTEAFF
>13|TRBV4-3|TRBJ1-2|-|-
TGCGCCAGCAGCCTGGGACGGGGGGATGGCTACACCTTC
CASSLGRGDGYTF
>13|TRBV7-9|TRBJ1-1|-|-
TGTGCCAGCAGCTTAGGGGGAGGTACTGAAGCTTTCTTT
CASSLGGGTEAFF
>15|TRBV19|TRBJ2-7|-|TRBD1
TGTGCCAGTAGTAGAGACGGACAGGGTTCCTACGAGCAGTACTTC
CASSRDGQGSYEQYF
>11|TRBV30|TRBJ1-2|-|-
TGTGCCTGGAGTTCCCCATTTGACTACACCTTC
CAWSSPFDYTF
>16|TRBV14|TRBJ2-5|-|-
TGTGCCAGCAGCCAAGCTTGGAGGGGACAGCAAGAGACCCAGTACTTC
CASSQAWRGQQETQYF
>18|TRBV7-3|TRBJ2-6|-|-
TGTGCCAGCAGCTTTGAGGCCGGGGCCGGGACTGGGGCCAACGTCCTGACTTTC
CASSFEAGAGTGANVLTF
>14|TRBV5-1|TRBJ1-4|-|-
TGCGCCAGCAGGTCCCAGGGGCTTAATGAAAAACTGTTTTTT
CASRSQGLNEKLFF
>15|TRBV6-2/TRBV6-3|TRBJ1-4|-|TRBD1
TGTGCCAGCAGTCCCGGTGGAGGGGGCGATGAAAAACTGTTTTTT
CASSPGGGGDEKLFF
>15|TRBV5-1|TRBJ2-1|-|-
TGCGCCAGCAGCTCGGGGGCAGGATCCTACAATGAGCAGTTCTTC
CASSSGAGSYNEQFF
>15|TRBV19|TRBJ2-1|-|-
TGTGCCAGTAGTATAGGTGACAGGTATAACAATGAGCAGTTCTTC
CASSIGDRYNNEQFF
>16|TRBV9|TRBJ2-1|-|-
TGTGCCAGCAGCGAAGGGACGGACTATCCGAGGAATGAGCAGTTCTTC
CASSEGTDYPRNEQFF
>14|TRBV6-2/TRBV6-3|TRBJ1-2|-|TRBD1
TGTGCCAGCAGCCGCCCGGACAGGGTCCACGGCTACACCTTC
CASSRPDRVHGYTF
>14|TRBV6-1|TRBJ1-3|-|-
TGTGCCAGCAGTGAACTGGGAACTGGAAACACCATATATTTT
CASSELGTGNTIYF
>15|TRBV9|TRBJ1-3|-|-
TGTGCCAGCAGCGTCGGGGGGCGCGGAGGAAACACCATATATTTT
CASSVGGRGGNTIYF
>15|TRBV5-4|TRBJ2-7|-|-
TGTGCCAGCAGCTTAGGAGGGGGGAGCTCCTACGAGCAGTACTTC
CASSLGGGSSYEQYF
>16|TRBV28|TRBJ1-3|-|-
TGTGCCAGCAGCCTTATGGGGGGGCGGTCTGGAAACACCATATATTTT
CASSLMGGRSGNTIYF
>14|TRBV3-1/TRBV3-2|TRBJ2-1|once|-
TGTGCCAGCAGCCAAGATCAGGTTATTAATGAGCAGTTCTTC
CASSQDQVINEQFF
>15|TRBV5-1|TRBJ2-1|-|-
TGCGCCAGCAGCTTGGACGGCGCCCGCGGGGATGAGCAGTTCTTC
CASSLDGARGDEQFF
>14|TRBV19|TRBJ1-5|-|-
TGTGCCAGTAGTATCCAGATCGGCAATCAGCCCCAGCATTTT
CASSIQIGNQPQHF
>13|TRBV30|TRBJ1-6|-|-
TGTGCCTGGGGGGCGGAACATAATTCACCCCTCCACTTT
CAWGAEHNSPLHF
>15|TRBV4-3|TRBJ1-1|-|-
TGCGCCAGCAGCCAACATCCCAGGGGTCACACTGAAGCTTTCTTT
CASSQHPRGHTEAFF
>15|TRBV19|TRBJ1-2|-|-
TGTGCCAGTAGTGCCCCGAGTGATTCACTCTATGGCTACACCTTC
CASSAPSDSLYGYTF
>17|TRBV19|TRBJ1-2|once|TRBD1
TGTGCCAGTAGGGGACAGGGTACGTTCCCCTTCGACTATGGCTACACCTTC
CASRGQGTFPFDYGYTF
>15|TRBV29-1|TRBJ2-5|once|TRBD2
TGCAGCGTTCACCCCCAAGCGGGGGTCTTAGAGACCCAGTACTTC
CSVHPQAGVLETQYF
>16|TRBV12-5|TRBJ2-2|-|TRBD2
TGTGCTAGTGGATCCAGCGGGGGGTCGAACACCGGGGAGCTGTTTTTT
CASGSSGGSNTGELFF
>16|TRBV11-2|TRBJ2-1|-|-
TGTGCCAGCGGAGAATTGGCGGGCGTCTCCTACAATGAGCAGTTCTTC
CASGELAGVSYNEQFF
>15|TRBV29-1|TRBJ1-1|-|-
TGCAGCGTTGCAGGGTTGGTAGGTTTGGTAACTGAAGCTTTCTTT
CSVAGLVGLVTEAFF
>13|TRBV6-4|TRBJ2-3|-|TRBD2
TGTGCCGGAGGGACTAGCGGGAAGGATACGCAGTATTTT
CAGGTSGKDTQYF
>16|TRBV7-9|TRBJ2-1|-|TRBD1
TGTGCCAGCAGCTTAGCTCAGGGACAGGGATACAATGAGCAGTTCTTC
CASSLAQGQGYNEQFF
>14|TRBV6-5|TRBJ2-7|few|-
TGTGCCAGCACGGGCAATGCCTTCGACTACGAGCAGTACTTC
CASTGNAFDYEQYF
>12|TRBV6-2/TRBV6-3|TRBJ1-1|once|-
TGTGCCAGCAGTACTGCATTGATTGAAGCTTTCTTT
CASSTALIEAFF
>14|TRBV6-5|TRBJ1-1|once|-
TGTGCCAGCAGGATATACAGCATGAACACTGAAGCTTTCTTT
CASRIYSMNTEAFF
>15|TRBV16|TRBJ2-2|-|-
TGTGCCAGCAGCCAAATACAGGGTTTCGCCGGGGAGCTGTTTTTT
CASSQIQGFAGELFF
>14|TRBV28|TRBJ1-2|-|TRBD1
TGTGCCAGCAGTCCCACAGGGGGCGGAGGCGGCTACACCTTC
CASSPTGGGGGYTF
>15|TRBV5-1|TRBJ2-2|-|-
TGCGCCAGCAGCTTGGAAAGGTCGGGCACCGGGGAGCTGTTTTTT
CASSLERSGTGELFF
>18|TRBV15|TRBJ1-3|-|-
TGTGCCACCAGCAGATCCACTGGTGGGGGGCAGAGGGGAAACACCATATATTTT
CATSRSTGGGQRGNTIYF
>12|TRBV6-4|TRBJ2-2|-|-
TGTGCCAGCAGTGACGGCCGCGGGGAGCTGTTTTTT
CASSDGRGELFF